Listed here is a single T cell receptor (beta chain). The sample carries other DNA sequences with the same CDR3. Original data processing: Scientists estimated how many nucleated cells there were by amplifying reference gene primers. The data were produced by immunoSEQ multiplex PCR, yet TCRdb's version contains in-frame clones alone and is incomplete. V, J and clone size were drawn from that table, and D and trimming were deduced from the DNA. The sample has 250,000 or so clones; around nine tenths are singletons. Germline assignment: CDR1 LNHNV and CDR2 YYDKDF (reference sequence). The V and J ends lost 2 bases and 7 bases, in that order; junction bases with no gene match: 7. There are 15 residues in the CDR3. The source of the sample is a study of blood T cell repertoires in COVID-19.

The clonotype comes from a woman aged 40 to 49 who had recovered from COVID-19. Sequenced sample: peripheral blood. The V call is TRBV15, the J call TRBJ2-7; 11 positions agree with TRBD1. CDR3: CATSRPGQGAREQYF. For the CDR3, the DNA is TGTGCCACCAGCAGACCCGGACAGGGGGCGCGAGAGCAGTACTTC.